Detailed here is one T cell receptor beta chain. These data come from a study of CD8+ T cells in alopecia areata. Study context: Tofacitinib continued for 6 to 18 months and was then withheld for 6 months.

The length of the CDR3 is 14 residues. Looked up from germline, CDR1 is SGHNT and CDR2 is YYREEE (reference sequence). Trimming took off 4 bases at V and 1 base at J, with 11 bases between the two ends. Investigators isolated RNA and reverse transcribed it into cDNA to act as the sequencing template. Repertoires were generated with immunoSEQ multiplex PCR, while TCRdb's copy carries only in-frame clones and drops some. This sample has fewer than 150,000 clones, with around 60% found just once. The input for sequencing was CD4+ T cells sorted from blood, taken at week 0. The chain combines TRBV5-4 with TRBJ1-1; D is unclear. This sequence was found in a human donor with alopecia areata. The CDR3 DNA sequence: TGTGCCAGCAGCCAAGATTGGGGGAACACTGAAGCTTTCTTT. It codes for CASSQDWGNTEAFF.